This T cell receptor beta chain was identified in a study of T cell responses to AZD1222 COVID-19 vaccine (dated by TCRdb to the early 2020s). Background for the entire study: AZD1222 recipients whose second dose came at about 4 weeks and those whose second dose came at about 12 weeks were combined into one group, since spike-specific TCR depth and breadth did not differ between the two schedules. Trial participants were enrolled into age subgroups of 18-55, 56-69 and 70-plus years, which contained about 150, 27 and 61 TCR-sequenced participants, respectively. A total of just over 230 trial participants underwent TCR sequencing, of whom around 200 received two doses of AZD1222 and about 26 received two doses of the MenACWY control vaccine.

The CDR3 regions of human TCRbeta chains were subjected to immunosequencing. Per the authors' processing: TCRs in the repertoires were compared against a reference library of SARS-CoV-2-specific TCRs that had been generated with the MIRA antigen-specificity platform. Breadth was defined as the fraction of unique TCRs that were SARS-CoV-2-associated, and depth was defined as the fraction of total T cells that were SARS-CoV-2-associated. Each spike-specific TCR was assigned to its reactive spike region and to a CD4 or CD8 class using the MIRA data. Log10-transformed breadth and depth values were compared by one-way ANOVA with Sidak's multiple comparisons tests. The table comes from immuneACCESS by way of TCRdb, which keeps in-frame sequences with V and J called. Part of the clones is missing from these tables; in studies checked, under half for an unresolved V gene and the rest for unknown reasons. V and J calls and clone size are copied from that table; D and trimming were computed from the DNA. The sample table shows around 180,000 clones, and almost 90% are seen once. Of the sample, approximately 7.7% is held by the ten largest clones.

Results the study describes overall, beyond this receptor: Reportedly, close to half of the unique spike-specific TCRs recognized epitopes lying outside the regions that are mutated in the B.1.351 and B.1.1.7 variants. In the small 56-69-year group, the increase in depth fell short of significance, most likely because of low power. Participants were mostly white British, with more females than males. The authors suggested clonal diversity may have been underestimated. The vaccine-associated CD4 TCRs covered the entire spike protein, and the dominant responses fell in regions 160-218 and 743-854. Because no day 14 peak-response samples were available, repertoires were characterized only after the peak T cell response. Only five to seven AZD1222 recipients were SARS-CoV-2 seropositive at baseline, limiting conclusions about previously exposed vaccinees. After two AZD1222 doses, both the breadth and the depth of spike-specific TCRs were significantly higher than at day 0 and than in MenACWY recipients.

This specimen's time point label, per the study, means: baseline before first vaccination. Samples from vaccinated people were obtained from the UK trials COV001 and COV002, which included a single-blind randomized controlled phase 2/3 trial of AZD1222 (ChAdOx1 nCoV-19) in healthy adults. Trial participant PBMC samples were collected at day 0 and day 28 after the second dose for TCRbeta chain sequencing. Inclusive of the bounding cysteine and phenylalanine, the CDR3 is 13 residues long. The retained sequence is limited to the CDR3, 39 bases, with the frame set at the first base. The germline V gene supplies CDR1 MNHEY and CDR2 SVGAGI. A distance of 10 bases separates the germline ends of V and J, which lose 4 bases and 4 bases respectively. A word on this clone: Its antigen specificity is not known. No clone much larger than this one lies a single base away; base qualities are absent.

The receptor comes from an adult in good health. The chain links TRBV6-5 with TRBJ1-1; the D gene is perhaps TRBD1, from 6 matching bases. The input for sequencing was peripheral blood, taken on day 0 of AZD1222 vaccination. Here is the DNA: TGTGCCAGCAGTTCCACAGGGCGCACTGAAGCTTTCTTT. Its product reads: CASSSTGRTEAFF.